This paragraph reports one TCR beta chain. The target antigen is unknown. The data were obtained in a study of response to subunit inactivated influenza vaccine. Trimming removed 3 bases from V and 7 bases from J, with 9 bases in between. The CDR3 runs to 12 residues. Per the germline V gene, CDR1 is SEHNR and CDR2 is FQNEAQ (reference sequence). Study-wide findings and caveats: Only a handful of new T cells, the authors suggested, are recruited with each seasonal influenza vaccination.

TCRdb called the RT-PCR reads again in MiXCR, with one record for every CDR3 protein. The table lists about 650,000 distinct CDR3 sequences, about 15% of them singletons. This clonotype was obtained from a man aged 45-60 years who received an inactivated influenza vaccine. Sequencing was performed on PBMCs from blood, taken 11 to 12 days after vaccination. This rearrangement joins TRBV7-9 to TRBJ2-5; the D is unclear. For the CDR3, the DNA is TGTGCCAGCAGCTTTGACTCAGGGACCCAGTACTTC. This codes for CASSFDSGTQYF.